This TCR beta chain derives from a study of T-cell reconstitution after alpha-beta-depleted transplantation in children. This clonotype was seen more than once but under ten times. Preparation of the TCRbeta library used unique molecular identifiers. In TCRdb, the PCR reads were re-called with MiXCR into one record per CDR3 protein. This table has 400,000 to 500,000 distinct CDR3 sequences, 11% appearing once. This TCR was sampled from a human donor who donated a stem cell graft to a child with acute myeloid leukemia. Material: PBMCs from the stem cell graft donor, obtained from the stem cell graft.

CDR3 in amino acids: CSAGPGGGADTQYF. CDR3 bases: TGCAGTGCTGGGCCTGGCGGGGGGGCAGATACGCAGTATTTT. This chain uses TRBV20-1 with TRBJ2-3, with 9 bases aligning to TRBD2. The CDR3 is 14 residues long. After removal of 5 bases from V and 4 bases from J, the junction contained 7 bases not matched to a gene. Germline V lookup: CDR1 DFQATT, CDR2 SNEGSKA (reference sequence).